This passage covers 28 T cell receptor beta chains from one sample sequenced in a study of blood T cells in healthy people across ages. Alongside a J-beta primer mix, a sample-barcoded 5' primer served in a second PCR lasting about 7 to 11 cycles. Via MiXCR, TCRdb re-called the 5' RACE reads, giving one row per CDR3 protein. This table has about 570,000 distinct CDR3 sequences, roughly a quarter appearing once. Material for sequencing was blood. Every receptor here comes from a woman in her 70s in good health.

The rearrangement uses TRBV15 and TRBJ2-5; TRBD1 aligns across 10 bases. The V gene end was trimmed by 5 bases and the J gene end by 4 bases; junction bases not matched to a gene: 1. Germline V gene lookup returns CDR1 LNHNV and CDR2 YYDKDF (reference sequence). The CDR3 is made up of 13 amino acids. In nucleotides, the CDR3 is TGTGCCACCAGCGGGACAGGGGCAGAGACCCAGTACTTC. This encodes CATSGTGAETQYF.

This clonotype was counted between two and nine times. The V gene is TRBV20-1, the J gene TRBJ2-7, with D maybe TRBD1 (5 bases). From germline, CDR1 is DFQATT and CDR2 SNEGSKA (reference sequence). The V and J ends lost 0 bases and 2 bases respectively, with 11 bases between them. CDR3 length: 14 residues. The CDR3 sequence is CSARDQRGPYEQYF. CDR3 DNA sequence: TGCAGTGCTAGAGACCAAAGGGGCCCCTACGAGCAGTACTTC.

This clonotype has only a few counts. CDR3 sequence: CSASPLAGTSSTDTQYF. The CDR3 DNA is TGCAGTGCTTCCCCGCTAGCGGGGACCTCTAGCACAGATACGCAGTATTTT. V gene TRBV20-1 combines with J gene TRBJ2-3; 9 bases line up with TRBD2. Trimming took 5 bases from V and 0 from J; bases not matched to a gene: 12. Germline assignment: CDR1 DFQATT and CDR2 SNEGSKA (reference sequence). The CDR3 has 17 amino acids.

The gene calls are TRBV4-2 and TRBJ2-5; 9 bases map to TRBD1. The DNA matches TRBJ2-7 better at its end, which makes the J call doubtful. The CDR3 length is 15 residues. Germline values: CDR1 LGHNA, CDR2 YNFKEQ. CDR3: CASSQDRDRVYEQYF. Written as DNA, the CDR3 is TGTGCCAGCAGCCAAGATCGGGACAGGGTTTACGAGCAGTACTTC.

This clonotype was recorded a few times. The chain uses TRBV7-2 and TRBJ1-4, with unresolved D. V gave up 1 base and J gave up 2 bases, with 11 bases separating them. The CDR3 contains 16 residues. Germline assignment: CDR1 SGHTA and CDR2 FQGNSA. The CDR3 reads CASSLGVLGTNEKLFF. CDR3 bases: TGTGCCAGCAGCTTAGGGGTTTTAGGGACTAATGAAAAACTGTTTTTT.

This clonotype was seen only a few times. The rearrangement joins TRBV11-2 to TRBJ2-7; D ambiguous. The germline V gene encodes CDR1 SGHAT and CDR2 FQNNGV. This CDR3 has 14 residues. Trimming cost V 3 bases and J 3 bases, with 12 bases left between them. CDR3 loop: CASSFTGQLYEQYF. The CDR3 region has the DNA TGTGCCAGCAGCTTCACCGGGCAGCTCTACGAGCAGTACTTC.

This sequence joins TRBV5-4 and TRBJ2-7, with TRBD1 matching 10 bases. Germline V CDR1 and CDR2: SGHNT, YYREEE (reference sequence). The CDR3 has 14 residues. V lost 5 bases to trimming and J lost 4 bases; unmatched junction nucleotides: 6. CDR3 sequence (DNA): TGTGCCAGCAGTCGGACAGGGGGGGGATACGAGCAGTACTTC. Its protein is CASSRTGGGYEQYF.

This clonotype was counted only a few times. J is TRBJ2-5 and V is TRBV6-6; a weak D match, TRBD1 (6 bases). The end of the DNA fits TRBJ2-7 better, so the J call may be wrong. This CDR3 comprises 16 residues. CDR1 is MNHNY, CDR2 SVGAGI, per germline (reference sequence). CDR3 sequence reads: CASSSPQRGIFGEQYF. The CDR3 DNA follows: TGTGCCAGCAGTTCGCCCCAGAGGGGGATATTTGGCGAGCAGTACTTC.

This clonotype occurred many times. The chain uses TRBV12-5 and TRBJ2-5; D is tentatively TRBD1 or TRBD2 (5 bases each). This CDR3 spans 16 amino acids. V was shortened by 9 bases and J by 2 bases, with 22 bases between the two germline ends. The V gene's germline CDR1 is LGHNT and CDR2 FRNRAP. The CDR3 sequence: CASVAGYGTHQETQYF. The CDR3 nucleotides read TGTGCTAGCGTCGCCGGCTACGGGACCCATCAAGAGACCCAGTACTTC.

This sequence joins TRBV2 and TRBJ1-6, with a weak D call TRBD1 (5 bases). The CDR3 spans 16 residues. Trimming removed 6 bases at V and 0 bases at J, with 12 bases between. The germline gives CDR1 SNHLY, CDR2 FYNNEI. DNA for the CDR3: TGTGCCAGCAGGGGGCTAACTGGCTCCTATAATTCACCCCTCCACTTT. This codes for CASRGLTGSYNSPLHF.

The CDR3 DNA reads TGTGCCAGCAGTCTCGCGGGGTGGTCGTCTGAAGCTTTCTTT. Protein product: CASSLAGWSSEAFF. V gene TRBV9 combines with J gene TRBJ1-1, with D uncertain. V was shortened by 5 bases and J by 6 bases, with 17 bases between the two germline ends. CDR1 and CDR2 from the germline V gene are SGDLS and YYNGEE. This CDR3 region has 14 residues.

This clonotype was detected only a few times. The V call is TRBV4-2, the J call TRBJ2-7; D gene uncertain. This CDR3 spans 14 amino acids. Germline CDR1 LGHNA, CDR2 YNFKEQ. The V end lost 0 bases, the J end lost 6 bases, and 12 bases lay between the germline ends. CDR3 region: CASSQDGKLGEQYF. In DNA, the CDR3 is TGTGCCAGCAGCCAAGATGGAAAGCTGGGCGAGCAGTACTTC.

V gene TRBV6-6 combines with J gene TRBJ1-4; D perhaps matches TRBD1 (5 bases). With 4 bases removed from V and 6 bases from J, the gap between germline ends came to 15 bases. Germline loops: CDR1 MNHNY, CDR2 SVGAGI (reference sequence). This CDR3 comprises 15 residues. CDR3 in amino acids: CASSSIPGHDEKLFF. CDR3 sequence (DNA): TGTGCCAGCAGTTCGATACCAGGGCATGATGAAAAACTGTTTTTT.

This clonotype has more than one count but fewer than ten. The chain carries TRBV7-2 and TRBJ2-1; 7 bases match TRBD2. V trimming: 6 bases; J trimming: 4 bases; junction bases outside the gene matches: 12. The CDR3 has 16 amino acids. Germline V CDR1 and CDR2: SGHTA, FQGNSA. CDR3 loop: CASRPYGTTAYNEQFF. The CDR3 nucleotides are TGTGCCAGCAGACCCTACGGGACTACCGCGTACAATGAGCAGTTCTTC.

The chain uses TRBV15 and TRBJ1-5; the D gene is possibly TRBD1 (5 bases). This CDR3 comprises 15 residues. Per the germline V gene, CDR1 is LNHNV and CDR2 is YYDKDF (reference sequence). Trimming shortened V by 0 bases and J by 7 bases, and 13 bases separated the two germline ends. CDR3 residues: CATSRDLSGIQPQHF. The CDR3 coding sequence is TGTGCCACCAGCAGAGATTTGTCAGGGATCCAGCCCCAGCATTTT.

This chain links TRBV7-2 with TRBJ1-3, with D perhaps matching TRBD1 (5 bases). The CDR3 has 14 residues. V was shortened by 2 bases and J by 5 bases, with 10 bases between the two germline ends. Germline-derived CDR1 and CDR2 are SGHTA and FQGNSA. CDR3 DNA: TGTGCCAGCAGCTTAAGTGGGGGGAGAAACACCATATATTTT. Protein product: CASSLSGGRNTIYF.

This clonotype has a handful of counts. The rearrangement joins TRBV20-1 to TRBJ2-2, with D maybe TRBD1 (5 bases). The V and J ends lost 1 base and 0 bases respectively, with 18 bases between them. Germline CDR1 is DFQATT and CDR2 is SNEGSKA (reference sequence). This CDR3 has 18 amino acids. The CDR3 here is CSARGVQGSAANTGELFF. The CDR3 region has the DNA TGCAGTGCTAGAGGAGTTCAGGGTTCTGCCGCGAACACCGGGGAGCTGTTTTTT.

This rearrangement joins TRBV2 to TRBJ1-5, with 8 bases matching TRBD1. CDR1 and CDR2 from the germline V gene are SNHLY and FYNNEI. The ends lost 4 bases at V and 7 bases at J; junction bases unmatched: 9. This CDR3 comprises 15 residues. CDR3 nucleotides: TGTGCCAGCAGTGCCTACAGGGGGTTAGGGCAGCCCCAGCATTTT. Translation gives CASSAYRGLGQPQHF.

The table lists this clonotype with a few counts. This sequence joins TRBV20-1 and TRBJ1-6; D remains unclear. Germline CDR1 is DFQATT and CDR2 is SNEGSKA (reference sequence). The CDR3 totals 15 residues. Trimming pared 3 bases from V and 0 bases from J, leaving 9 bases between. CDR3 amino acids: CSASRSSSYNSPLHF. CDR3 coding DNA: TGCAGTGCTAGTCGGTCCAGCTCCTATAATTCACCCCTCCACTTT.

The gene calls are TRBV6-5 and TRBJ2-5; tentatively, D is TRBD1 (6 bases). The end of the DNA aligns better with TRBJ2-7, so the J call may be wrong. The germline V gene has CDR1 MNHEY and CDR2 SVGAGI. This CDR3 is built from 14 residues. The CDR3 region has the DNA TGTGCCAGCCTTTCCCCGGACAGCCCCTACGAGCAGTACTTC. It encodes CASLSPDSPYEQYF.

V and J are TRBV20-1 and TRBJ1-2, with TRBD1 matching over 7 bases. The V gene end was trimmed by 2 bases and the J gene end by 6 bases; junction bases not matched to a gene: 6. The CDR3 contains 13 residues. Germline loops: CDR1 DFQATT, CDR2 SNEGSKA (reference sequence). CDR3 sequence (DNA): TGCAGTGCTAGACCACGACAGGGAGATGGCTACACCTTC. Protein product: CSARPRQGDGYTF.

For this clonotype: A read error may explain this, as a much larger clone is one base away. This chain connects TRBV12-3 or TRBV12-4 to TRBJ2-5; no reliable D call. The CDR3 has 14 amino acids. CDR3 nucleotides: TGTGCCAGCAGTCCCGGACGGAACCAAGAGACCCAGTGCTTC. Protein sequence: CASSPGRNQETQCF.

The chain joins TRBV4-3 to TRBJ2-5; tentative D call: TRBD2 (5 bases). Germline assignment: CDR1 LGHNA and CDR2 YSLEER. CDR3 length equals 14 residues. Trimming took off 0 bases at V and 5 bases at J, with 10 bases between the two ends. In DNA, the CDR3 is TGCGCCAGCAGCCAAGAGGAGCGGTCGGAGACCCAGTACTTC. This encodes CASSQEERSETQYF.

This clonotype has more than one count but fewer than ten. The chain carries TRBV29-1 and TRBJ2-1; TRBD1 matches at 8 bases. Germline V gene data show CDR1 as SQVTM and CDR2 as ANQGSEA. The CDR3 contains 13 residues. J lost 5 bases, V lost 7 bases, and 7 bases had no gene match. As DNA, the CDR3 is TGCAGCGCTGCCTCGGACAGGGACAATGAGCAGTTCTTC. Protein product: CSAASDRDNEQFF.

J is TRBJ1-2 and V is TRBV4-3; D perhaps matches TRBD1 (5 bases). Germline lookup yields CDR1 LGHNA and CDR2 YSLEER. V lost 2 bases and J 5 bases, leaving 9 bases between the germline ends. The CDR3 is 13 amino acids. The CDR3 coding sequence is TGCGCCAGCAGCCAAAGGGAGGGGTATGGCTACACCTTC. Translation gives CASSQREGYGYTF.

The V call is TRBV27, the J call TRBJ1-3; D is possibly TRBD1 (6 bases). The germline V gene has CDR1 MNHEY and CDR2 SMNVEV (reference sequence). Trimming stripped 4 bases from V and 4 bases from J, with 14 bases between. The CDR3 spans 15 residues. The CDR3 DNA reads TGTGCCAGCAGTTCTAGGACAGTTCAAGGAAACACCATATATTTT. The encoded protein is CASSSRTVQGNTIYF.

This clonotype was counted once. This chain connects TRBV20-1 to TRBJ1-2, with 7 bases lining up with TRBD1. Per the germline V gene, CDR1 is DFQATT and CDR2 is SNEGSKA (reference sequence). Unmatched junction bases numbered 12, after V lost 5 bases and J lost 3 bases. This CDR3 comprises 15 residues. CDR3 DNA sequence: TGCAGTGCTGGTAAAGACAGGGTGGGTTACTATGGCTACACCTTC. It codes for CSAGKDRVGYYGYTF.

Regarding this clonotype: The conserved phenylalanine or tryptophan is not found at the CDR3 terminus, so this likely reflects a read error. The chain uses TRBV29-1 and TRBJ1-1; 12 bases are a match to TRBD1. Trimming at V came to 6 bases and at J to 7 bases, leaving 9 bases not matched to a gene. Looked up from germline, CDR1 is SQVTM and CDR2 is ANQGSEA. The CDR3 contains 14 residues. CDR3: CSVERGQGASEAFS. In nucleotides, the CDR3 is TGCAGCGTGGAAAGGGGACAGGGGGCTAGTGAAGCTTTCTCT.